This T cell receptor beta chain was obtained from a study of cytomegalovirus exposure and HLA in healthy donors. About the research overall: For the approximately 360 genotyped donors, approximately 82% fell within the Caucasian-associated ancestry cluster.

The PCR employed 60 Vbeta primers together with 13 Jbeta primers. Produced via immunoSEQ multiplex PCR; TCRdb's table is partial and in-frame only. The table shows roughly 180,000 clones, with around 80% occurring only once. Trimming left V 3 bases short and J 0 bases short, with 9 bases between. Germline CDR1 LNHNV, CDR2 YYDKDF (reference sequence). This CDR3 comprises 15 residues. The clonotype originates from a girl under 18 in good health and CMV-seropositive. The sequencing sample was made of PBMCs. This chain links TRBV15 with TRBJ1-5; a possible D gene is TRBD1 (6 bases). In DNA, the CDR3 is TGTGCCACCAGCAGTACAGGGAATAGCAATCAGCCCCAGCATTTT. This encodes CATSSTGNSNQPQHF.